A single sample gave rise to the 2 T cell receptor beta chains below, sequenced in a study of blood T cell repertoires in COVID-19. TCRdb's table, derived via immunoSEQ multiplex PCR, lists solely in-frame clones and lacks some. Among approximately 150,000 clones listed, about 85% were seen once. Sequences were obtained from peripheral blood. The receptor set was obtained from a woman older than 75 with COVID-19, enrolled during active disease.

Of note for this clone: Other DNA sequences in this sample translate to the same CDR3. This chain joins TRBV18 and TRBJ1-5; D might be TRBD1 (6 bases). This CDR3 region has 14 residues. Deletions cut 3 bases from V and 2 bases from J, with 8 bases between. Germline CDR1 reads KGHSH; CDR2 reads LQKENI. CDR3 region: CASSPSGGNQPQHF. As DNA, the CDR3 is TGTGCCAGCTCACCGTCAGGGGGCAATCAGCCCCAGCATTTT.

J is TRBJ2-3 and V is TRBV12-5; D gene unclear. V was trimmed by 4 bases and J by 0 bases, leaving 8 bases between them. CDR1 LGHNT and CDR2 FRNRAP come from the germline V gene. This CDR3 spans 14 amino acids. The CDR3 loop is CASGSTLSTDTQYF. The CDR3 DNA sequence: TGTGCTAGTGGTTCTACTCTTAGCACAGATACGCAGTATTTT.